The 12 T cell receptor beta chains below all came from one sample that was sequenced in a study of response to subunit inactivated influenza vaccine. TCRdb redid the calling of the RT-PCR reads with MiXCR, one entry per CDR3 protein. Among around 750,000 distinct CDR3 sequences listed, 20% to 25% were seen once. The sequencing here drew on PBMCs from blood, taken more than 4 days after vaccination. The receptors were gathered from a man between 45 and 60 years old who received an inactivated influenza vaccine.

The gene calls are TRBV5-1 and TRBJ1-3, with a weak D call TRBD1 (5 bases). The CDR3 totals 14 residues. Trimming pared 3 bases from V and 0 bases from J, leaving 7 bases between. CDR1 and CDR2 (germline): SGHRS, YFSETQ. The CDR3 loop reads CASSSGTSGNTIYF. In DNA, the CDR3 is TGCGCCAGCAGCTCCGGGACCTCTGGAAACACCATATATTTT.

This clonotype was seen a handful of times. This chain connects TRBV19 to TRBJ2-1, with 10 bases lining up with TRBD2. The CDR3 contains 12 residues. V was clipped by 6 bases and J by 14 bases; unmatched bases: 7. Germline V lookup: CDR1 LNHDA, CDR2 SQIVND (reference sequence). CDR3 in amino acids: CASSDGGTSEFF. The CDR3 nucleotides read TGTGCCAGTAGCGATGGTGGGACTAGCGAGTTCTTC.

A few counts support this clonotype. Here the CDR3 DNA reads TGTGCCAGCAGCTTTCGGCAGACTATTTACGAGCAGTACTTC. Its protein product is CASSFRQTIYEQYF. The chain carries TRBV7-2 and TRBJ2-7; perhaps TRBD2 as D (5 bases). This CDR3 spans 14 amino acids. Looked up from germline, CDR1 is SGHTA and CDR2 is FQGNSA. Trimming removed 3 bases at V and 4 bases at J, with 13 bases between.

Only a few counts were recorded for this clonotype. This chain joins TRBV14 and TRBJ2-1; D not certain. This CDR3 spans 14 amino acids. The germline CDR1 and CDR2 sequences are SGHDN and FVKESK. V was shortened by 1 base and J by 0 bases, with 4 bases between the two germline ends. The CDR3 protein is CASSQGFSYNEQFF. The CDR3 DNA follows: TGTGCCAGCAGCCAAGGGTTCTCCTACAATGAGCAGTTCTTC.

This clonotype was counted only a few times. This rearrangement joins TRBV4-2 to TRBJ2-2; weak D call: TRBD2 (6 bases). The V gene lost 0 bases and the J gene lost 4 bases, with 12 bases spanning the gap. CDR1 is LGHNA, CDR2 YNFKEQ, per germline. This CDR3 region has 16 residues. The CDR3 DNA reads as TGTGCCAGCAGCCAAGAGGGGGGAGTAGTCACCGGGGAGCTGTTTTTT. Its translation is CASSQEGGVVTGELFF.

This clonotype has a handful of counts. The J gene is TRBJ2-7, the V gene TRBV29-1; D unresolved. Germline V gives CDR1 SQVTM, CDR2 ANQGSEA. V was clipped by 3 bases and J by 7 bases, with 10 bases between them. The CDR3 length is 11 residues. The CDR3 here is CSVDIGVEQYF. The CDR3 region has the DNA TGCAGCGTTGATATAGGTGTGGAGCAGTACTTC.

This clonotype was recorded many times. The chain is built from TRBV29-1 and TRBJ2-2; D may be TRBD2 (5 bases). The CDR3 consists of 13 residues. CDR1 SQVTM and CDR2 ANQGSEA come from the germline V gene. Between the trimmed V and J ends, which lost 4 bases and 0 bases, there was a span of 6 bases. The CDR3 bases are TGCAGCGTTGCCGGGGCGAACACCGGGGAGCTGTTTTTT. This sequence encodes CSVAGANTGELFF.

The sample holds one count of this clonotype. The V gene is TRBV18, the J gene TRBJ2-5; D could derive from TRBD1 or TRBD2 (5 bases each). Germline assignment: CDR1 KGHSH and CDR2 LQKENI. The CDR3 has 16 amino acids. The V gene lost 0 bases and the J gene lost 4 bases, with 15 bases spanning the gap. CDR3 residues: CASSPPWGRGSETQYF. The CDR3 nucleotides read TGTGCCAGCTCACCACCGTGGGGCCGAGGGTCAGAGACCCAGTACTTC.

DNA for the CDR3: TGTGCCAGCTCACACGGACAGGGGTCATCTCACACCGGGGAGCTGTTTTTT. Amino acid sequence: CASSHGQGSSHTGELFF. The chain links TRBV18 to TRBJ2-2, with 9 bases lining up with TRBD1. Per the germline V gene, CDR1 is KGHSH and CDR2 is LQKENI. After removal of 4 bases from V and 3 bases from J, the junction contained 9 bases not matched to a gene. The CDR3 sequence is 17 residues long.

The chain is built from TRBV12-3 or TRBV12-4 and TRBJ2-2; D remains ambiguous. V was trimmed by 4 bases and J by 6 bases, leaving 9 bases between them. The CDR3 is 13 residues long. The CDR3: CASSWRNPGELFF. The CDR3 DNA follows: TGTGCCAGCAGTTGGAGAAATCCCGGGGAGCTGTTTTTT.

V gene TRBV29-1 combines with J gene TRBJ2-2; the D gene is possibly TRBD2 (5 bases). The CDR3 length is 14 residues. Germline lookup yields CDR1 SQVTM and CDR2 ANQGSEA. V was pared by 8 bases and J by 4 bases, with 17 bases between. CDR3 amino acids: CSYSGLSSTGELFF. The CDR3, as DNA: TGCAGCTATAGTGGACTGTCGAGCACCGGGGAGCTGTTTTTT.

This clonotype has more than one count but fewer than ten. The CDR3 loop is CASSQSGTDYEQYF. In nucleotides, the CDR3 is TGTGCCAGCAGCCAGTCCGGGACAGACTACGAGCAGTACTTC. The V and J genes are TRBV7-2 and TRBJ2-7; TRBD1 matches 7 bases. The CDR3 is 14 residues long. The germline V gene has CDR1 SGHTA and CDR2 FQGNSA. The J segment lost 3 bases and the V segment lost 5 bases, leaving 7 bases of the junction unmatched.